This TCR beta chain was observed in a study of OX40 agonist ivuxolimab in advanced cancers. Looking at the study overall: Two patients with cutaneous melanoma and one with hepatocellular carcinoma, three in total, showed partial responses.

As to this clone: The antigen is undetermined.

Findings of the study overall: The authors also found low normalized T-cell clonal expansion in some nonresponders. Averaged across samples, CD8+ T cells carried more expanded clones than CD4+ did.

Only in-frame clones appear in the TCRdb table, and some are missing; sequencing was by immunoSEQ multiplex PCR. This table has 80,000 to 100,000 clones, 85% to 90% appearing once. Patients were ruled out by autoimmune disease history or systemic immunosuppression. Trimming took 2 bases from V and 8 from J; bases not matched to a gene: 15. The germline CDR1 and CDR2 sequences are SGHAT and FQNNGV. CDR3 size: 17 residues. Specimen: CD4+ or CD8+ T cells sorted from blood, collected in a trial of the OX40 agonist ivuxolimab. The rearrangement joins TRBV11-2 to TRBJ1-1; 9 bases are a match to TRBD1. The TCR originated in an adult with an advanced solid tumor such as melanoma, head and neck, liver or kidney cancer. The CDR3 here is CASSLWEPGTGSGEAFF. CDR3 bases: TGTGCCAGCAGCTTATGGGAGCCCGGGACAGGGAGTGGAGAAGCTTTCTTT.